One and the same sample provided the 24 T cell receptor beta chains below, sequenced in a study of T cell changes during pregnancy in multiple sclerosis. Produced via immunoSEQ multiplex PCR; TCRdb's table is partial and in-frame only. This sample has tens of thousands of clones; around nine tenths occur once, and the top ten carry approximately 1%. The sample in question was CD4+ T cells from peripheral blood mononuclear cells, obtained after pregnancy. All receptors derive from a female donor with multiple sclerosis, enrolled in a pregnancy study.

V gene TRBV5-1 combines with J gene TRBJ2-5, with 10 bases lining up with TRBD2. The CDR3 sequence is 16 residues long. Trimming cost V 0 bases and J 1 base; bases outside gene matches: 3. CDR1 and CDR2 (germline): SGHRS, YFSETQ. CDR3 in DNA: TGCGCCAGCAGCTTGGGATCTAGCGGGGGCCAAGAGACCCAGTACTTC. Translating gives CASSLGSSGGQETQYF.

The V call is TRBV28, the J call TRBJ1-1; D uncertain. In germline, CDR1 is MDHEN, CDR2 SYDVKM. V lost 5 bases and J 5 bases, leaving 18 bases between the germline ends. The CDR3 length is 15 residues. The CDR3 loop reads CASSPRNLRSTEAFF. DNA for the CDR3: TGTGCCAGCAGTCCGAGAAACTTAAGGAGTACTGAAGCTTTCTTT.

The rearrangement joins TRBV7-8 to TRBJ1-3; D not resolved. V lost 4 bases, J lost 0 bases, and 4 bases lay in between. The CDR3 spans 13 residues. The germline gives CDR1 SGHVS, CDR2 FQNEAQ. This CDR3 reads CASSSLSGNTIYF. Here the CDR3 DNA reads TGTGCCAGCAGCTCCCTCTCTGGAAACACCATATATTTT.

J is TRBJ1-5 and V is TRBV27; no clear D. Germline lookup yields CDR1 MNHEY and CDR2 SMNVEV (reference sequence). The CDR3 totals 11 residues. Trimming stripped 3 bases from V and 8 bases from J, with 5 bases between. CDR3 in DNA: TGTGCCAGCAGTTTCAGGAAGCCCCAGCATTTT. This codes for CASSFRKPQHF.

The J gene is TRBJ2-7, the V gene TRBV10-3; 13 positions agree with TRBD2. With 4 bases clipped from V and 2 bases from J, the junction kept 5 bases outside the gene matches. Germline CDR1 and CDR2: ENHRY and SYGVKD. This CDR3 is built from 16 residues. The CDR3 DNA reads TGTGCCATCAGTGCGGGACTAGCGGGGAAAACCTACGAGCAGTACTTC. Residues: CAISAGLAGKTYEQYF.

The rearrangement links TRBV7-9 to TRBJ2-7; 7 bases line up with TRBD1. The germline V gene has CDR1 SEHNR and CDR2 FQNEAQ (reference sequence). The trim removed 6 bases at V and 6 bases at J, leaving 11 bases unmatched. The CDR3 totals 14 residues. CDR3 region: CASSPYGTVSEQYF. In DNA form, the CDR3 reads TGTGCCAGCAGTCCCTACGGGACAGTGTCCGAGCAGTACTTC.

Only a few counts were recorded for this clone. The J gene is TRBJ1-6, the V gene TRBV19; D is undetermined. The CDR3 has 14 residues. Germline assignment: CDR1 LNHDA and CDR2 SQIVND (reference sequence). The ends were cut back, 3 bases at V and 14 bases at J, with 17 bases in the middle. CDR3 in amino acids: CASSIQAADLALHF. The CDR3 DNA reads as TGTGCCAGTAGTATCCAGGCCGCCGATTTGGCCCTCCACTTT.

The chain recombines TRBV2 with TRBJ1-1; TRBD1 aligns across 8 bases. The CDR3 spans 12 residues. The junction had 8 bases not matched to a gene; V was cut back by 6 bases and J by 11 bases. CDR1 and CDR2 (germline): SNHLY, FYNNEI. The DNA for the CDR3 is TGTGCCAGCAGCCAGACAGGGGCCCTGGCTTTCTTT. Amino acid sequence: CASSQTGALAFF.

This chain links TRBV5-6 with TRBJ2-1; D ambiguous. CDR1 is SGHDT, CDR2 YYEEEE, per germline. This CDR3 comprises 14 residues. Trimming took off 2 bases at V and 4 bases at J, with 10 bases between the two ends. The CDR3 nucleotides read TGTGCCAGCAGCTTCATACCAGTTTACAATGAGCAGTTCTTC. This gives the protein CASSFIPVYNEQFF.

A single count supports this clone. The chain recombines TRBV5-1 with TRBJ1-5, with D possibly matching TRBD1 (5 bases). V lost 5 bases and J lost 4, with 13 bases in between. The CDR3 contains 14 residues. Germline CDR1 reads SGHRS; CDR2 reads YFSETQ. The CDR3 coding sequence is TGCGCCAGCAGTCCAGACAGCCGGAATCAGCCCCAGCATTTT. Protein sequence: CASSPDSRNQPQHF. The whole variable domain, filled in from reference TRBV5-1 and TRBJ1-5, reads KAGVTQTPRYLIKTRGQQVTLSCSPISGHRSVSWYQQTPGQGLQFLFEYFSETQRNKGNFPGRFSGRQFSNSRSEMNVSTLELGDSALYLCASSPDSRNQPQHFGDGTRLSIL.

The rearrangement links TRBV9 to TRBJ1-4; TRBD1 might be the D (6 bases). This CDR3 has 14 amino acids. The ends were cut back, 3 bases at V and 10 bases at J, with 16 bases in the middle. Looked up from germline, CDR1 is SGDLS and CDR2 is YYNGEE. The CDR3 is CASSATGPSAKLFF. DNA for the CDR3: TGTGCCAGCAGCGCCACAGGGCCCTCAGCAAAACTGTTTTTT.

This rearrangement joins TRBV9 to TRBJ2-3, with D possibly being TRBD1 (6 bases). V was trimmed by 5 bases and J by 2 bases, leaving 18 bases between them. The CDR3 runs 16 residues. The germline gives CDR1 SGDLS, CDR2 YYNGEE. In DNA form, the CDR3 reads TGTGCCAGCAGTCGTCTAGGGGGATGGGTCACAGATACGCAGTATTTT. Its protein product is CASSRLGGWVTDTQYF. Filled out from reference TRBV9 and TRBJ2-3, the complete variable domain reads DSGVTQTPKHLITATGQRVTLRCSPRSGDLSVYWYQQSLDQGLQFLIQYYNGEERAKGNILERFSAQQFPDLHSELNLSSLELGDSALYFCASSRLGGWVTDTQYFGPGTRLTVL.

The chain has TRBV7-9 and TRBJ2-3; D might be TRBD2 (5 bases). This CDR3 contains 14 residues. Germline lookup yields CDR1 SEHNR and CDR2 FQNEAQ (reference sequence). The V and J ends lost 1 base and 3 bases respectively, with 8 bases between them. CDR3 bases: TGTGCCAGCAGCTTAGATCCGGGAACAGATACGCAGTATTTT. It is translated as CASSLDPGTDTQYF.

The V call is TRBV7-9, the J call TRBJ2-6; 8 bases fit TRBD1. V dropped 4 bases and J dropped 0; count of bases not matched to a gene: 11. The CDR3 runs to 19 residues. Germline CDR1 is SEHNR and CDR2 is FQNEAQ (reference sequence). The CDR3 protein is CASSSHRDRRVSGANVLTF. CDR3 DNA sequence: TGTGCCAGCAGCTCCCACCGGGACAGGAGGGTCTCTGGGGCCAACGTCCTGACTTTC.

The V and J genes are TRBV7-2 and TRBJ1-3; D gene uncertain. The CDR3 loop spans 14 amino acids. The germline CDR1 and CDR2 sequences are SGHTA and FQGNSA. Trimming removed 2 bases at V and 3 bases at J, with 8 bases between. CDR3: CASSLLGFGNTIYF. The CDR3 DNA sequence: TGTGCCAGCAGCTTACTAGGATTTGGAAACACCATATATTTT. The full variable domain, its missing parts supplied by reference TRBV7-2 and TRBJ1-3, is GAGVSQSPSNKVTEKGKDVELRCDPISGHTALYWYRQSLGQGLEFLIYFQGNSAPDKSGLPSDRFSAERTGGSVSTLTIQRTQQEDSAVYLCASSLLGFGNTIYFGEGSWLTVV.

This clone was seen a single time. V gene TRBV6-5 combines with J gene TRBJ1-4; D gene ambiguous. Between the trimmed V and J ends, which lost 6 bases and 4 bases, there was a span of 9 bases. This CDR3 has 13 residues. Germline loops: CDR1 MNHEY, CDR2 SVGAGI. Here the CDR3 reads CASRTPDNEKLFF. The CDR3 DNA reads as TGTGCCAGCAGGACACCGGATAATGAAAAACTGTTTTTT.

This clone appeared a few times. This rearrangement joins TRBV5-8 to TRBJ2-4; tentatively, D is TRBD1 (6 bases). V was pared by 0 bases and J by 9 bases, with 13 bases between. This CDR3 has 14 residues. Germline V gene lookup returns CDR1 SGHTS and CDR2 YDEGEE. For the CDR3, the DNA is TGTGCCAGCAGCTTGGACGTGGGGGCCGGCATTCAGTACTTC. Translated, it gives CASSLDVGAGIQYF.

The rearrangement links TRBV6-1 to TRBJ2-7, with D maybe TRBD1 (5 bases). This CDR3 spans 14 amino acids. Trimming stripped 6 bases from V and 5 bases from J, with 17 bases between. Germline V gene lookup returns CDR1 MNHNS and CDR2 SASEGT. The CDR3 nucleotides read TGTGCCAGCAGCCCCGACCTGGGCAGGGACGAGCAGTACTTC. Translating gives CASSPDLGRDEQYF.

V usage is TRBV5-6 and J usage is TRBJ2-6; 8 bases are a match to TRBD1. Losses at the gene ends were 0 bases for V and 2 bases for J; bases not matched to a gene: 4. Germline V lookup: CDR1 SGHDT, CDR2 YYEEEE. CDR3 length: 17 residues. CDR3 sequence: CASSLVSGGAGANVLTF. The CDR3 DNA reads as TGTGCCAGCAGCTTGGTTTCAGGGGGCGCTGGGGCCAACGTCCTGACTTTC.

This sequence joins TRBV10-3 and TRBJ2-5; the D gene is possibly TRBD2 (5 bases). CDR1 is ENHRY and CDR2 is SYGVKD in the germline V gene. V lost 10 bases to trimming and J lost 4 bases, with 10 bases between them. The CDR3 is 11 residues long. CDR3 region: CATMAGETQYF. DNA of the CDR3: TGTGCCACCATGGCGGGAGAGACCCAGTACTTC.

CDR3 loop: CASSLGGVPNTEAFF. CDR3 DNA: TGTGCCAGCAGCTTAGGAGGTGTGCCGAACACTGAAGCTTTCTTT. The chain combines TRBV11-2 with TRBJ1-1; D unresolved. CDR1 is SGHAT, CDR2 FQNNGV, per germline. V dropped 1 base and J dropped 1 base, with 10 bases sitting between them. The length of the CDR3 is 15 residues. The full variable domain, in which reference TRBV11-2 and TRBJ1-1 provide the parts outside the CDR3, is EAGVAQSPRYKIIEKRQSVAFWCNPISGHATLYWYQQILGQGPKLLIQFQNNGVVDDSQLPKDRFSAERLKGVDSTLKIQPAKLEDSAVYLCASSLGGVPNTEAFFGQGTRLTVV.

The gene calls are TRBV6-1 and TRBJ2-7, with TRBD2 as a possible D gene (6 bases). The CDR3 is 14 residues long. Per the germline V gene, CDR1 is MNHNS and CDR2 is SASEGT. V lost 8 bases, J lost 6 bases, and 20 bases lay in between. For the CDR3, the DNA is TGTGCCAGCCTCAACTGGGGGAGGTCGTTCGAGCAGTACTTC. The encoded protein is CASLNWGRSFEQYF.

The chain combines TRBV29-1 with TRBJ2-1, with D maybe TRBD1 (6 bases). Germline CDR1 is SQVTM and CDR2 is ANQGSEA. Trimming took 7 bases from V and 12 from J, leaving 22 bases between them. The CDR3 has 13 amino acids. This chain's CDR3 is CSARGPEGVVQFF. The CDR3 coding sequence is TGCAGCGCCCGGGGTCCTGAGGGGGTGGTGCAGTTCTTC.

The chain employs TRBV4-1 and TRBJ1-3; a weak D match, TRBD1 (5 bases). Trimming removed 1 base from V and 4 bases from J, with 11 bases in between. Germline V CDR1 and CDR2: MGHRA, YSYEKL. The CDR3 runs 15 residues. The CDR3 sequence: CASSQGGAGGNTIYF. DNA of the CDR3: TGCGCCAGCAGCCAAGGGGGCGCTGGGGGAAACACCATATATTTT.